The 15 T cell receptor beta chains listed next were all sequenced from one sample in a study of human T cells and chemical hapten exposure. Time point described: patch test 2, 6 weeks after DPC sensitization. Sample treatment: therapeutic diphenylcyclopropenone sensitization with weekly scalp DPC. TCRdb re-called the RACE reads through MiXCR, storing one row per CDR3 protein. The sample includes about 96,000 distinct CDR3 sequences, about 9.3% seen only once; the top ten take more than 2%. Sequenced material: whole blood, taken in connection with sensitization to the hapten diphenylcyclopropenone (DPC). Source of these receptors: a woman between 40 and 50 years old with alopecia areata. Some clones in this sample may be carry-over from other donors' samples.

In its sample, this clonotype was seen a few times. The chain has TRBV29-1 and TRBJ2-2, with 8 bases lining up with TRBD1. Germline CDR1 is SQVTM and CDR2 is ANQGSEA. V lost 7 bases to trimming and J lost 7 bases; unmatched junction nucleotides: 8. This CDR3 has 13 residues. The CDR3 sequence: CSARTGWIGELFF. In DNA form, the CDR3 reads TGCAGCGCCAGGACAGGGTGGATCGGGGAGCTGTTTTTT.

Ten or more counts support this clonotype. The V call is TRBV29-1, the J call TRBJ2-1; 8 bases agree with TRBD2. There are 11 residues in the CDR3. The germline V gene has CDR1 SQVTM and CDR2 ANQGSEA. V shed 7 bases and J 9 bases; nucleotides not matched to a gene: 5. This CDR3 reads CSATSVGEQFF. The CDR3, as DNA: TGCAGCGCGACTAGCGTAGGTGAGCAGTTCTTC.

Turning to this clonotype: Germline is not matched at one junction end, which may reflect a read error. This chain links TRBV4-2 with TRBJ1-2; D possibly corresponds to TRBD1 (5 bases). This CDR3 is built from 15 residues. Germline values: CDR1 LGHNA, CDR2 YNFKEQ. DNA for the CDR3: TGTGTCAGCAGCCAAGATCCGACAGATAACTATGGCTACACCTTC. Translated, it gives CVSSQDPTDNYGYTF.

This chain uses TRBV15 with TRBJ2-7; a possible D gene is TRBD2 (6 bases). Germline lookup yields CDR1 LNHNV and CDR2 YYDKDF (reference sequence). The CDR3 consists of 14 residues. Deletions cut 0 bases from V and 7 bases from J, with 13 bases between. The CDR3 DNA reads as TGTGCCACCAGCAGAGACCGGAGGGTCGTTGAGCAGTACTTC. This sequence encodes CATSRDRRVVEQYF.

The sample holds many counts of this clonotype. CDR3 sequence reads: CAILDTGELFF. The DNA for the CDR3 is TGTGCGATCCTGGACACCGGGGAGCTGTTTTTT. V and J are TRBV6-6 and TRBJ2-2, with no clear D. CDR3 length equals 11 residues. Germline CDR1 reads MNHNY; CDR2 reads SVGAGI (reference sequence).

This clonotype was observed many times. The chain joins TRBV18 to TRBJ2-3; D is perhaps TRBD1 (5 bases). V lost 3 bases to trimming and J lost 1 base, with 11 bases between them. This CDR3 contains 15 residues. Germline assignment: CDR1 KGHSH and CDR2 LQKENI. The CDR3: CASSPVTAGTDTQYF. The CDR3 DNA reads TGTGCCAGCTCACCCGTGACAGCCGGCACAGATACGCAGTATTTT.

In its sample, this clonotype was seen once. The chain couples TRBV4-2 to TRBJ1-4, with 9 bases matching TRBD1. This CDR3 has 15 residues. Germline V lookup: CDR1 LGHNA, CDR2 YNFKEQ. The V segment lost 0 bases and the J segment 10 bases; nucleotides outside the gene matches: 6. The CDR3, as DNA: TGTGCCAGCAGCCAAGAAGGACAGGGGCCGGGAAAACTGTTTTTT. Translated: CASSQEGQGPGKLFF.

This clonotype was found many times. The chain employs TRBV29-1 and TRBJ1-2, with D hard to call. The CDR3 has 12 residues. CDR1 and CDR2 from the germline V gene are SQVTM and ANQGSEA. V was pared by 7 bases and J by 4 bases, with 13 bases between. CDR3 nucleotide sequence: TGCAGCGGAACGGACGCCTTCTATGGCTACACCTTC. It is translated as CSGTDAFYGYTF.

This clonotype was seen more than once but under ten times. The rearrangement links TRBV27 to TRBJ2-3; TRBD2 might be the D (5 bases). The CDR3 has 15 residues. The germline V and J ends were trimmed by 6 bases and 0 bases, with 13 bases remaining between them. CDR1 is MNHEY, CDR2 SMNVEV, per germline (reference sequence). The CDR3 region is CASRLAGLSTDTQYF. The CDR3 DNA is TGTGCCAGCAGATTAGCAGGACTTAGCACAGATACGCAGTATTTT.

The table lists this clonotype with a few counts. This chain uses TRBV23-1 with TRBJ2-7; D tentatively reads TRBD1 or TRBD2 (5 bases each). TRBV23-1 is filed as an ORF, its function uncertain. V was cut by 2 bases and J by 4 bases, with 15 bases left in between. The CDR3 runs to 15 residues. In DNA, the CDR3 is TGCGCCAGCAGTCAACCAAGGGGCCGGGAATACGAGCAGTACTTC. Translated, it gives CASSQPRGREYEQYF.

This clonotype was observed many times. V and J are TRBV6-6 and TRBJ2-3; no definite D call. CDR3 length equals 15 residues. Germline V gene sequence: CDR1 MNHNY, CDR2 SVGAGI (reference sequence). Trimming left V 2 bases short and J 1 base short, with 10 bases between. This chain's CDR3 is CASSYLFPGTDTQYF. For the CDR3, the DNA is TGTGCCAGCAGTTACCTTTTTCCCGGCACAGATACGCAGTATTTT.

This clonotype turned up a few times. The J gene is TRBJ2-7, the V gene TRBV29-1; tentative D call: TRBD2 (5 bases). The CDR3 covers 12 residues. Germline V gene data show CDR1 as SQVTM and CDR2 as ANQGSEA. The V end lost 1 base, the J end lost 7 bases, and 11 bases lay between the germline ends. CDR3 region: CSVEGPAGEQYF. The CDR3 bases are TGCAGCGTTGAAGGCCCTGCGGGTGAGCAGTACTTC.

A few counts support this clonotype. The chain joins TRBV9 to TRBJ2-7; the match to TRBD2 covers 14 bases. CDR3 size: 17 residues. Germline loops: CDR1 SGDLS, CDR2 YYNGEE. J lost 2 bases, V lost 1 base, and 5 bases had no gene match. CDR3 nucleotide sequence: TGTGCCAGCAGCGTAAGTGGGGGACTAGCGGGAGCCTACGAGCAGTACTTC. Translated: CASSVSGGLAGAYEQYF.

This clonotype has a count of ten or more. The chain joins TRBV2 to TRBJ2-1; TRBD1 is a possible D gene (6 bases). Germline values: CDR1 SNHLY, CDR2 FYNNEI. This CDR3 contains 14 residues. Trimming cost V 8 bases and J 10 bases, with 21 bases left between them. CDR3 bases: TGTGCCAGCCACAGGGTGAGGACCGCTGGGGAGCAGTTCTTC. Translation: CASHRVRTAGEQFF.

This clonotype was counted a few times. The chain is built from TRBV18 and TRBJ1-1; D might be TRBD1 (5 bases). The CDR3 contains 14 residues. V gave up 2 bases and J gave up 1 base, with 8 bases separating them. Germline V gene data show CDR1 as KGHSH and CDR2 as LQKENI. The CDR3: CASSPGDSNTEAFF. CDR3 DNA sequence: TGTGCCAGCTCACCAGGGGACTCGAACACTGAAGCTTTCTTT.